This T cell receptor (beta chain) was recovered during a study of T cell responses to AZD1222 COVID-19 vaccine. Study-level findings and limits: Seropositive at baseline were only 5 to 7 AZD1222 recipients. An increase in Spike-specific TCR breadth and depth was observed after two AZD1222 doses. Among the donors, most were white British and more were female, and clonal diversity was possibly underestimated. CD4 TCRs linked to vaccination spanned spike, dominating at 160-218 and 743-854.

With regard to this clone: Its antigen is still unknown.

Repertoires were generated with immunoSEQ multiplex PCR, while TCRdb's copy carries only in-frame clones and drops some. The sample lists more than 100,000 clones, under 95% occurring once. V lost 5 bases to trimming and J lost 4 bases, with 9 bases between them. The CDR3 covers 13 residues. The germline gives CDR1 SGHTA, CDR2 FQGTGA. The TCR originated in an adult who received the AZD1222 COVID-19 vaccine. The specimen comprised peripheral blood, sampled 28 days after the second AZD1222 dose. V usage is TRBV7-3 and J usage is TRBJ2-1; tentatively, D is TRBD1 (6 bases). The CDR3 sequence is CASSPGQYNEQFF. CDR3 coding DNA: TGTGCCAGCAGCCCCGGACAGTACAATGAGCAGTTCTTC.